Listed below are T cell receptor beta chains from one sample, sequenced in a study of esophageal squamous cell carcinoma under preoperative chemotherapy. TCRdb called the PCR reads again in MiXCR, with one record for every CDR3 protein. Of 15,000 to 20,000 distinct CDR3 sequences in the sample, more than 45% were seen once. This material was obtained from a patient given preoperative chemotherapy. The receptors stem from a human donor with esophageal squamous cell carcinoma. The donor label of this sample is uncertain. The CDR3 runs from the conserved cysteine through the conserved F or W. Each record gives: D gene, J gene, clone size, V gene, CDR3 protein, CDR3 DNA. D genes are given only for firm matches. Only part of the rows carry a size: once, few, many, or a class if the clone is expanded.

TRBD1 | TRBJ2-5 | NA | TRBV7-9 | CASSTGQGNGAYDLYF | TGTGCCAGCAGCACGGGACAGGGGAACGGGGCCTACGACCTGTACTTC
TRBD1 | TRBJ2-1 | NA | TRBV12-3/TRBV12-4 | CASSFGTGSYNEQFF | TGTGCCAGCAGTTTTGGGACAGGGTCCTACAATGAGCAGTTCTTC
NA | TRBJ2-3 | few | TRBV5-5 | CASSLSWGPTDTQYF | TGTGCCAGCAGCTTGTCTTGGGGGCCCACAGATACGCAGTATTTT
NA | TRBJ2-5 | NA | TRBV5-1 | CASRLAAPQETQYF | TGCGCCAGCAGGTTAGCGGCCCCCCAAGAGACCCAGTACTTC
NA | TRBJ2-1 | few | TRBV27 | CASSLIGNEQFF | TGTGCCAGCAGTTTAATAGGGAATGAGCAGTTCTTC
TRBD2 | TRBJ2-5 | NA | TRBV7-9 | CASSPRQRGGRSQETQYF | TGTGCCAGCAGCCCCAGACAGCGGGGGGGACGCAGCCAAGAGACCCAGTACTTC
NA | TRBJ2-5 | medium-sized | TRBV12-3/TRBV12-4 | CASSPEKETQYF | TGTGCCAGCAGTCCAGAGAAGGAGACCCAGTACTTC
TRBD2 | TRBJ2-3 | few | TRBV11-2 | CASSPSGGAADTQYF | TGTGCCAGCAGCCCGAGCGGGGGGGCCGCAGATACGCAGTATTTT
NA | TRBJ2-1 | few | TRBV12-3/TRBV12-4 | CASSARHGNEQFF | TGTGCCAGCAGTGCACGCCACGGCAATGAGCAGTTCTTC
NA | TRBJ2-1 | many | TRBV7-2 | CASSLGRDNEQFF | TGTGCCAGCAGCTTAGGCAGGGACAATGAGCAGTTCTTC
NA | TRBJ2-3 | once | TRBV7-6 | CAGSGVTGQGTQYF | TGTGCGGGCAGCGGGGTCACAGGGCAGGGGACGCAGTATTTT
NA | TRBJ2-1 | NA | TRBV7-8 | CASSLGGSRGNEQFF | TGTGCCAGCAGCTTAGGGGGGAGTAGGGGCAATGAGCAGTTCTTC
TRBD2 | TRBJ2-1 | large | TRBV7-2 | CASSPTRKLAGGSLGNEQFF | TGTGCCAGCAGCCCAACACGGAAACTAGCGGGAGGGTCTTTGGGCAATGAGCAGTTCTTC
TRBD1 | TRBJ2-5 | NA | TRBV6-1 | CASSTQGALPETQYF | TGTGCCAGCAGTACCCAGGGGGCGTTACCAGAGACCCAATATTTC
TRBD1 | TRBJ2-5 | NA | TRBV11-3 | CASSPGGTEETQYF | TGTGCCAGCAGCCCAGGGGGCACAGAAGAGACCCAGTACTTC
NA | TRBJ2-3 | NA | TRBV7-2 | CGSTGVYAPDMQYF | TGTGGCAGCACGGGTGTGTATGCCCCAGATATGCAGTATTTC
NA | TRBJ2-4 | few | TRBV7-6 | CASSPGLGPKNIQYF | TGTGCCAGCAGCCCAGGGTTAGGGCCCAAAAACATTCAGTACTTC
TRBD2 | TRBJ2-1 | many | TRBV11-1 | CASSLGTSRHNEQFF | TGTGCCAGCAGCCTGGGGACTAGCCGTCACAATGAGCAGTTCTTC